Following are 21 T cell receptor beta chains from one sample sequenced in a study of early T cells in non-severe SARS-CoV-2 infection. TCRdb independently ran MiXCR on the 5' RACE reads; one entry per CDR3 protein. The data contain over 50,000 distinct CDR3 sequences, 10% to 15% of them singletons. Sequencing was carried out using whole blood. The receptors shown here come from an adult who was a healthcare worker with PCR-confirmed SARS-CoV-2 infection or an uninfected control (not recorded which).

The sample holds many counts of this clonotype. The V gene is TRBV29-1, the J gene TRBJ1-2; tentatively, D is TRBD1 (5 bases). This CDR3 has 13 amino acids. Germline values: CDR1 SQVTM, CDR2 ANQGSEA. Trimming cost V 7 bases and J 2 bases, with 14 bases left between them. CDR3 amino acids: CSADEGQNYGYTF. CDR3 nucleotides: TGCAGCGCTGATGAGGGGCAGAACTATGGCTACACCTTC.

Remarks on this clonotype: This may arise from a read error, as a much more abundant clone is one base away. The chain combines TRBV7-3 with TRBJ1-1; D not resolved. The germline V and J ends were trimmed by 5 bases and 4 bases, with 11 bases remaining between them. CDR3 length equals 13 residues. CDR1 and CDR2 from the germline V gene are SGHTA and FQGTGA. CDR3 coding DNA: TGTGCCAGCAGCGCCCATATGAGCACTGAAGCTTTCTTT. Protein product: CASSAHMSTEAFF.

In the case of this clonotype: A much more abundant neighbour one base away suggests this may be a read error. This chain connects TRBV5-6 to TRBJ2-1, with TRBD2 matching 7 bases. Germline CDR1 SGHDT, CDR2 YYEEEE. This CDR3 has 16 amino acids. CDR3 sequence reads: CAISGIAVPSYNEQFF. DNA for the CDR3: TGTGCCATCAGCGGGATAGCGGTACCATCCTACAATGAGCAGTTCTTC.

Ten or more counts support this clonotype. This chain joins TRBV28 and TRBJ2-2; no reliable D call. The V gene lost 10 bases and the J gene lost 1 base, with 7 bases spanning the gap. The CDR3 consists of 12 residues. CDR1 is MDHEN and CDR2 is SYDVKM in the germline V gene. CDR3 in DNA: TGTGCCACCCCGGGGAACACCGGGGAGCTGTTTTTT. Encoded protein: CATPGNTGELFF.

This clonotype has at least ten counts. J is TRBJ2-3 and V is TRBV6-6; D might be TRBD2 (5 bases). The CDR3 contains 14 residues. Per germline, CDR1 MNHNY and CDR2 SVGAGI (reference sequence). V shed 7 bases and J shed 3 bases, with 14 bases lying between them. CDR3 nucleotides: TGTGCCAGCACTGCTCTCGGCGGGACAGATACGCAGTATTTT. This codes for CASTALGGTDTQYF.

This clonotype was counted many times. This chain joins TRBV10-3 and TRBJ1-1; D is ambiguous. V lost 0 bases to trimming and J lost 1 base, with 6 bases between them. Germline CDR1 and CDR2: ENHRY and SYGVKD. There are 14 residues in the CDR3. In DNA, the CDR3 is TGTGCCATCAGTGAGTCCCGGAAGAACACTGAAGCTTTCTTT. Translated: CAISESRKNTEAFF.

This clonotype was recorded once. This may come from a read error, since a much larger clone is one base off. V and J are TRBV12-3 or TRBV12-4 and TRBJ2-1; D is unclear. CDR3 size: 10 residues. Written as DNA, the CDR3 is TGTGCCAGCAGTTTTCCTGAGCCGTTCTTC. It is translated as CASSFPEPFF.

This clonotype was found many times. The chain recombines TRBV29-1 with TRBJ2-1; D may be TRBD2 (5 bases). The germline V gene encodes CDR1 SQVTM and CDR2 ANQGSEA. Trimming cost V 3 bases and J 9 bases, with 15 bases left between them. The CDR3 runs 13 residues. Written as DNA, the CDR3 is TGCAGCGTTGACAGACCACCTCGGGGTGAGCAGTTCTTC. It translates to CSVDRPPRGEQFF.

V gene TRBV6-5 combines with J gene TRBJ2-7; D might be TRBD1 (6 bases). Trimming removed 0 bases from V and 4 bases from J, with 16 bases in between. The V gene's germline CDR1 is MNHEY and CDR2 SVGAGI. CDR3 length equals 16 residues. This CDR3 is CASSYSMGANKYEQYF. CDR3 DNA: TGTGCCAGCAGTTACTCCATGGGGGCCAACAAATACGAGCAGTACTTC.

This clonotype was detected ten times or more. This chain joins TRBV5-6 and TRBJ2-7, with D uncertain. The germline V gene encodes CDR1 SGHDT and CDR2 YYEEEE. The ends were cut back, 0 bases at V and 6 bases at J, with 7 bases in the middle. The CDR3 is 12 amino acids. The CDR3 DNA is TGTGCCAGCAGCTTGGGGGATGGCGAGCAGTACTTC. Protein product: CASSLGDGEQYF.

This clonotype occurred many times. The rearrangement joins TRBV7-2 to TRBJ2-1; D is undetermined. V was trimmed by 5 bases and J by 5 bases, leaving 16 bases between them. CDR3 size: 15 residues. Germline CDR1 and CDR2: SGHTA and FQGNSA. CDR3 DNA sequence: TGTGCCAGCAGCCTAACGATCCAAATACACAATGAGCAGTTCTTC. It specifies CASSLTIQIHNEQFF.

V and J are TRBV24-1 and TRBJ2-5; a weak D match, TRBD2 (5 bases). Germline lookup yields CDR1 KGHDR and CDR2 SFDVKD. The CDR3 has 15 residues. The germline V and J ends were trimmed by 3 bases and 3 bases, with 13 bases remaining between them. The CDR3 is CATSDNNFGKETQYF. The CDR3 bases are TGTGCCACCAGTGATAATAACTTCGGGAAAGAGACCCAGTACTTC.

This clonotype was found many times. The rearrangement links TRBV20-1 to TRBJ2-1; TRBD1 is a possible D gene (5 bases). The germline V gene has CDR1 DFQATT and CDR2 SNEGSKA (reference sequence). The CDR3 length is 16 residues. Trimming took 0 bases from V and 2 from J, leaving 14 bases between them. The CDR3 DNA follows: TGCAGTGCTAGAGACCCAGCAGGGTTGCCCTACAATGAGCAGTTCTTC. This gives the protein CSARDPAGLPYNEQFF.

Regarding this clonotype: The junction does not match germline at one end; this may be a read error. This chain's CDR3 is CSAGDYRTMNTEAFF. CDR3 sequence (DNA): TGCAGTGCTGGAGATTACAGGACGATGAACACTGAAGCTTTCTTT. The rearrangement links TRBV20-1 to TRBJ1-1; D is perhaps TRBD1 (5 bases). The CDR3 contains 15 residues. Germline V lookup: CDR1 DFQATT, CDR2 SNEGSKA (reference sequence).

This clonotype was seen a few times. This CDR3 is CSVQGQANTEAFF. As DNA, the CDR3 is TGCAGCGTGCAGGGACAGGCCAACACTGAAGCTTTCTTT. The gene calls are TRBV29-1 and TRBJ1-1, with 8 positions matching TRBD1. J gave up 2 bases and V 6 bases, and 5 bases lay outside the gene matches. The CDR3 has 13 residues. Germline V gene sequence: CDR1 SQVTM, CDR2 ANQGSEA.

There are many counts of this clonotype. The gene calls are TRBV7-9 and TRBJ2-1, with TRBD2 matching 7 bases. Germline V CDR1 and CDR2: SEHNR, FQNEAQ (reference sequence). The CDR3 sequence is 13 residues long. Trimming at V came to 5 bases and at J to 5 bases, leaving 3 bases not matched to a gene. The chain's CDR3 is CASSRGVDNEQFF. CDR3 sequence (DNA): TGTGCCAGCAGCCGGGGGGTCGACAATGAGCAGTTCTTC. Filled out from reference TRBV7-9 and TRBJ2-1, the complete variable domain reads DTGVSQNPRHKITKRGQNVTFRCDPISEHNRLYWYRQTLGQGPEFLTYFQNEAQLEKSRLLSDRFSAERPKGSFSTLEIQRTEQGDSAMYLCASSRGVDNEQFFGPGTRLTVL.

The chain has TRBV7-9 and TRBJ1-5; D uncertain. The CDR3 is made up of 16 amino acids. Trimming shortened V by 2 bases and J by 0 bases, and 11 bases separated the two germline ends. CDR1 is SEHNR, CDR2 FQNEAQ, per germline (reference sequence). CDR3 coding DNA: TGTGCCAGCAGCTTAAGTTCCGGATATAGCAATCAGCCCCAGCATTTT. It codes for CASSLSSGYSNQPQHF.

The sample holds many counts of this clonotype. The V gene is TRBV20-1, the J gene TRBJ1-2, with D possibly matching TRBD1 (5 bases). The V end lost 6 bases, the J end lost 4 bases, and 15 bases lay between the germline ends. This CDR3 is built from 13 residues. Germline V gene sequence: CDR1 DFQATT, CDR2 SNEGSKA (reference sequence). The CDR3 here is CSAAQGASYGYTF. Here the CDR3 DNA reads TGCAGTGCCGCGCAGGGAGCAAGCTATGGCTACACCTTC.

This clonotype has a count of ten or more. CDR3 residues: CASSRRQPTNEKLFF. CDR3 coding DNA: TGTGCCAGCAGCCGCCGTCAGCCCACTAATGAAAAACTGTTTTTT. The chain links TRBV3-1 to TRBJ1-4; no firm D call. The germline V and J ends were trimmed by 4 bases and 2 bases, with 11 bases remaining between them. The CDR3 has 15 amino acids. Germline V CDR1 and CDR2: LGHDT, YNNKEL (reference sequence).

Notes on this clonotype: One base away lies a much larger clone, so this may be a sequencing read error. This rearrangement joins TRBV11-2 to TRBJ1-2; TRBD1 agrees at 7 bases. Germline-derived CDR1 and CDR2 are SGHAT and FQNNGV. The CDR3 covers 15 residues. Trimming took 2 bases from V and 7 from J; bases not matched to a gene: 10. CDR3 in amino acids: CASSLTTGVTGGYTF. DNA for the CDR3: TGTGCCAGCAGCTTAACCACAGGGGTTACTGGTGGCTACACCTTC.

This clonotype appeared a few times. The chain uses TRBV11-3 and TRBJ1-2; TRBD1 matches at 7 bases. The V and J ends lost 6 bases and 8 bases, in that order; junction bases with no gene match: 15. CDR3 size: 15 residues. The germline CDR1 and CDR2 sequences are SGHNT and YENEEA. The CDR3 DNA sequence: TGTGCCAGCAGTTCTCAAAACAGGGGTAGTCGCGGCTACACCTTC. Protein: CASSSQNRGSRGYTF.